The 18 T cell receptor beta chains below were found in one sample sequenced in a study of long-term antiretroviral therapy in people with HIV. The run of the v3.0 immunoSEQ assay was at survey level. Sequencing used immunoSEQ multiplex PCR; TCRdb keeps in-frame clones, though not all of them. This sample has roughly 12,000 clones; 80% to 85% occur once, and the top ten carry 13%. The sample in question was unsorted PBMCs, obtained 1.2 years after starting antiretroviral therapy. These receptors were obtained from a man aged 40-49 years with HIV.

The chain carries TRBV5-6 and TRBJ2-7; weak D call: TRBD2 (6 bases). This CDR3 spans 17 amino acids. Germline V gene sequence: CDR1 SGHDT, CDR2 YYEEEE. The V end lost 0 bases, the J end lost 1 base, and 17 bases lay between the germline ends. The CDR3, as DNA: TGTGCCAGCAGCTTGGGGGAGACTAGGTTGGGGTCCTACGAGCAGTACTTC. Amino acid sequence: CASSLGETRLGSYEQYF. The full variable domain, in which reference TRBV5-6 and TRBJ2-7 provide the parts outside the CDR3, is DAGVTQSPTHLIKTRGQQVTLRCSPKSGHDTVSWYQQALGQGPQFIFQYYEEEERQRGNFPDRFSGHQFPNYSSELNVNALLLGDSALYLCASSLGETRLGSYEQYFGPGTRLTVT.

V gene TRBV16 combines with J gene TRBJ1-1, with TRBD1 matching 9 bases. With V trimmed by 2 bases and J by 4 bases, 5 bases remained unmatched. Germline CDR1 KGHSY, CDR2 FQNENV. This CDR3 comprises 15 residues. This chain's CDR3 is CASSQGTGWGTEAFF. CDR3 nucleotides: TGTGCCAGCAGCCAAGGGACAGGGTGGGGCACTGAAGCTTTCTTT.

The rearrangement joins TRBV28 to TRBJ1-2, with 7 bases fitting TRBD1. Germline V gene lookup returns CDR1 MDHEN and CDR2 SYDVKM. The V segment lost 5 bases and the J segment 6 bases; nucleotides outside the gene matches: 6. The CDR3 has 13 residues. The CDR3 region has the DNA TGTGCCAGCAGTGCCGAGACAGGGAATGGCTACACCTTC. Residues: CASSAETGNGYTF.

The chain employs TRBV6-5 and TRBJ1-4; D gene ambiguous. Trimming removed 2 bases from V and 0 bases from J, with 7 bases in between. Germline V gene sequence: CDR1 MNHEY, CDR2 SVGAGI. This CDR3 comprises 15 residues. The CDR3 region is CASSYRLATNEKLFF. In nucleotides, the CDR3 is TGTGCCAGCAGTTACAGGCTTGCAACTAATGAAAAACTGTTTTTT.

The chain has TRBV7-7 and TRBJ2-3; D remains unclear. CDR3 length: 13 residues. V lost 1 base to trimming and J lost 6 bases, with 8 bases between them. The germline V gene has CDR1 SSHAT and CDR2 FNYEAQ (reference sequence). The CDR3 DNA is TGTGCCAGCAGCTTAGGCCAGTCTGATACGCAGTATTTT. Its protein product is CASSLGQSDTQYF.

The J gene is TRBJ1-6, the V gene TRBV5-1; D not certain. The CDR3 has 14 residues. Germline CDR1 and CDR2: SGHRS and YFSETQ. The ends were cut back, 2 bases at V and 7 bases at J, with 10 bases in the middle. In DNA, the CDR3 is TGCGCCAGCAGCTTACCCCAATCAAATTCACCCCTCCACTTT. This codes for CASSLPQSNSPLHF.

The chain has TRBV6-1 and TRBJ1-1; D is uncertain. Germline CDR1 and CDR2: MNHNS and SASEGT. Trimming took off 6 bases at V and 6 bases at J, with 14 bases between the two ends. The CDR3 spans 13 residues. The CDR3, as DNA: TGTGCCAGCAGAAGGACGGAAGCCCCTGAAGCTTTCTTT. Translated: CASRRTEAPEAFF.

V gene TRBV30 combines with J gene TRBJ1-3; D gene unclear. V lost 0 bases, J lost 3 bases, and 9 bases lay in between. The CDR3 has 14 amino acids. Germline CDR1 GTSNPN, CDR2 SVGIG (reference sequence). CDR3 region: CAWSVWVGGNTIYF. The CDR3 DNA follows: TGTGCCTGGAGTGTATGGGTGGGTGGAAACACCATATATTTT.

The chain carries TRBV19 and TRBJ1-3; D ambiguous. Trimming took 9 bases from V and 0 from J, leaving 9 bases between them. The CDR3 consists of 13 residues. Germline CDR1 and CDR2: LNHDA and SQIVND (reference sequence). The CDR3 reads CARQTTSGNTIYF. In nucleotides, the CDR3 is TGTGCCAGACAGACGACCTCTGGAAACACCATATATTTT.

This clone was found once. The chain employs TRBV7-8 and TRBJ1-2; D gene unclear. Between the trimmed V and J ends, which lost 2 bases and 7 bases, there was a span of 11 bases. The CDR3 length is 13 residues. Germline CDR1 is SGHVS and CDR2 is FQNEAQ. CDR3 nucleotides: TGTGCCAGCAGCTTATATGCCCGCTCTGGCTACACCTTC. Residues: CASSLYARSGYTF. Using reference TRBV7-8 and TRBJ1-2 for the parts outside the CDR3, the full variable domain is GAGVSQSPRYKVAKRGQDVALRCDPISGHVSLFWYQQALGQGPEFLTYFQNEAQLDKSGLPSDRFFAERPEGSVSTLKIQRTQQEDSAVYLCASSLYARSGYTFGSGTRLTVV.

V is TRBV28 and J is TRBJ1-4, with TRBD1 as a possible D gene (5 bases). The CDR3 is 13 amino acids. V was pared by 9 bases and J by 5 bases, with 13 bases between. The germline V gene has CDR1 MDHEN and CDR2 SYDVKM. CDR3 in amino acids: CASTGGLNEKLFF. In nucleotides, the CDR3 is TGTGCCAGTACGGGGGGTCTAAATGAAAAACTGTTTTTT.

The chain combines TRBV5-6 with TRBJ1-6, with TRBD1 identical over 7 bases. The CDR3 runs to 13 residues. Trimming at V came to 5 bases and at J to 12 bases, leaving 8 bases not matched to a gene. Germline V CDR1 and CDR2: SGHDT, YYEEEE. CDR3 protein: CASSFTTGRPLHF. CDR3 DNA: TGTGCCAGCAGTTTTACGACAGGGAGACCCCTCCACTTT. The variable domain in full, completed from reference TRBV5-6 and TRBJ1-6, reads DAGVTQSPTHLIKTRGQQVTLRCSPKSGHDTVSWYQQALGQGPQFIFQYYEEEERQRGNFPDRFSGHQFPNYSSELNVNALLLGDSALYLCASSFTTGRPLHFGNGTRLTVT.

The chain recombines TRBV19 with TRBJ2-7; D unclear. The CDR3 length is 14 residues. The V and J ends lost 1 base and 4 bases respectively, with 11 bases between them. Germline-derived CDR1 and CDR2 are LNHDA and SQIVND (reference sequence). CDR3 sequence reads: CASSIGGFHYEQYF. In DNA, the CDR3 is TGTGCCAGTAGTATAGGAGGTTTTCATTACGAGCAGTACTTC.

Concerning this clone itself: The germline gene is not matched at one end of the junction; a read error may be the cause. CDR3 nucleotide sequence: TGTGCCAGCAGCTTGGTACAGGGCCTCCGACCCCTCCACTTT. Protein: CASSLVQGLRPLHF. The chain recombines TRBV5-1 with TRBJ1-6, with D tentatively TRBD1 (6 bases). The CDR3 has 14 residues. CDR1 is SGHRS, CDR2 YFSETQ, per germline. Filled out from reference TRBV5-1 and TRBJ1-6, the complete variable domain reads KAGVTQTPRYLIKTRGQQVTLSCSPISGHRSVSWYQQTPGQGLQFLFEYFSETQRNKGNFPGRFSGRQFSNSRSEMNVSTLELGDSALYLCASSLVQGLRPLHFGNGTRLTVT.

Worth noting for this clone: This specimen includes other DNA sequences encoding the same CDR3. The rearrangement joins TRBV28 to TRBJ1-4, with 8 bases that match TRBD1. CDR1 and CDR2 (germline): MDHEN, SYDVKM. V lost 3 bases to trimming and J lost 8 bases; unmatched junction nucleotides: 5. CDR3 length: 14 residues. CDR3 sequence: CASSLAGGEEKLFF. CDR3 in DNA: TGTGCCAGCAGTTTGGCAGGGGGCGAGGAAAAACTGTTTTTT. Variable domain in full (rest from reference TRBV28 and TRBJ1-4): DVKVTQSSRYLVKRTGEKVFLECVQDMDHENMFWYRQDPGLGLRLIYFSYDVKMKEKGDIPEGYSVSREKKERFSLILESASTNQTSMYLCASSLAGGEEKLFFGSGTQLSVL.

In this sample, this clone is medium-sized. The chain couples TRBV5-4 to TRBJ2-7, with 7 bases matching TRBD1. This CDR3 spans 15 amino acids. The V gene's germline CDR1 is SGHNT and CDR2 YYREEE (reference sequence). Germline trimming cut 2 bases from V and 6 bases from J; bases unmatched to any gene: 11. This CDR3 reads CASSFDTGEAVEQYF. The DNA of the CDR3 is TGTGCCAGCAGCTTCGATACAGGGGAAGCGGTCGAGCAGTACTTC.

J is TRBJ2-7 and V is TRBV30, with 7 bases lining up with TRBD2. The CDR3 runs 16 residues. From germline, CDR1 is GTSNPN and CDR2 SVGIG (reference sequence). The J segment lost 3 bases and the V segment lost 3 bases, leaving 14 bases of the junction unmatched. CDR3 region: CAWSHYGPGLHYEQYF. The CDR3 coding sequence is TGTGCCTGGAGCCATTACGGACCGGGACTACACTACGAGCAGTACTTC.

The rearrangement joins TRBV10-3 to TRBJ2-3; D not resolved. The CDR3 is 14 amino acids. With 5 bases removed from V and 2 bases from J, the gap between germline ends came to 11 bases. Per germline, CDR1 ENHRY and CDR2 SYGVKD. The CDR3 nucleotides are TGTGCCATCAGTCCGGACCGAGCCACAGATACGCAGTATTTT. Its translation: CAISPDRATDTQYF.